These 24 T cell receptor beta chains originate from one sample sequenced in a study of T cells in Graves' hyperthyroidism and ophthalmopathy. Regions amplified from RNA transcripts were the TCR beta CDR3 regions. HTBI primers were the set used in a first-round RT-PCR of the TCR CDR3. TCRdb used MiXCR to reprocess the multiplex PCR reads, holding one entry per CDR3 protein. The table includes some 500,000 distinct CDR3 sequences, under 15% detected once. Sequencing was performed on blood. The receptors were gathered from a woman aged 18-30 years with Graves' hyperthyroidism.

The chain is built from TRBV20-1 and TRBJ2-1, with D possibly being TRBD2 (6 bases). The CDR3 runs to 17 residues. The V and J ends lost 2 bases and 4 bases respectively, with 21 bases between them. Per germline, CDR1 DFQATT and CDR2 SNEGSKA (reference sequence). The CDR3 sequence: CSARRESRGTAYNEQFF. As DNA, the CDR3 is TGCAGTGCTAGAAGGGAGTCGCGGGGAACGGCTTACAATGAGCAGTTCTTC.

This clonotype was detected many times. V gene TRBV2 combines with J gene TRBJ2-3, with TRBD2 identical over 12 bases. This CDR3 spans 16 amino acids. The germline V gene has CDR1 SNHLY and CDR2 FYNNEI. The V and J ends lost 7 bases and 2 bases, in that order; junction bases with no gene match: 7. CDR3 sequence reads: CASKSGTSGSTDTQYF. CDR3 nucleotides: TGTGCCAGCAAGTCCGGGACTAGCGGGTCCACAGATACGCAGTATTTT.

To note about this clonotype: The CDR3 does not end in the conserved phenylalanine or tryptophan, so this is likely a read error. The gene calls are TRBV5-6 and TRBJ1-1; tentative D call: TRBD1 (5 bases). The germline gives CDR1 SGHDT, CDR2 YYEEEE. This CDR3 has 13 residues. V lost 1 base, J lost 4 bases, and 8 bases lay in between. CDR3 amino acids: CASSLWGGTEAFS. Written as DNA, the CDR3 is TGTGCCAGCAGCTTGTGGGGGGGCACTGAAGCTTTCTCT.

This clonotype was seen many times. This sequence joins TRBV10-3 and TRBJ2-3, with D tentatively TRBD1 (5 bases). This CDR3 comprises 13 residues. Deletions cut 10 bases from V and 0 bases from J, with 11 bases between. Germline V gene sequence: CDR1 ENHRY, CDR2 SYGVKD. The CDR3 DNA reads as TGTGCCACTTCATCAGGGAGCACAGATACGCAGTATTTT. Protein: CATSSGSTDTQYF.

This clonotype appeared many times. The chain has TRBV11-2 and TRBJ1-2; 10 positions match TRBD1. V was pared by 5 bases and J by 7 bases, with 13 bases of the junction left unmatched. Germline loops: CDR1 SGHAT, CDR2 FQNNGV. The CDR3 sequence is 16 residues long. The CDR3 region is CASSAVWGQGFFGYTF. DNA of the CDR3: TGTGCCAGCAGCGCTGTCTGGGGACAGGGGTTTTTTGGCTACACCTTC.

This clonotype was picked up a small number of times. CDR3 in amino acids: CASGSGRATEQFF. The CDR3 region has the DNA TGTGCCAGTGGGAGCGGGAGGGCCACTGAGCAGTTCTTC. This chain links TRBV19 with TRBJ2-1; 10 bases fit TRBD2. This CDR3 contains 13 residues. Germline CDR1 LNHDA, CDR2 SQIVND (reference sequence). The trim removed 8 bases at V and 9 bases at J, leaving 7 bases unmatched.

This clonotype was observed many times. The chain recombines TRBV20-1 with TRBJ2-1, with D maybe TRBD2 (6 bases). The germline gives CDR1 DFQATT, CDR2 SNEGSKA (reference sequence). CDR3 size: 16 residues. Trimming took off 0 bases at V and 2 bases at J, with 14 bases between the two ends. In nucleotides, the CDR3 is TGCAGTGCTAGAGATAAGCGGGTGGGGACCTACAATGAGCAGTTCTTC. It is translated as CSARDKRVGTYNEQFF.

The rearrangement joins TRBV3-1 to TRBJ1-1; D remains ambiguous. CDR3 length equals 14 residues. In germline, CDR1 is LGHDT, CDR2 YNNKEL (reference sequence). Trimming pared 3 bases from V and 1 base from J, leaving 9 bases between. In nucleotides, the CDR3 is TGTGCCAGCAGCCATATCGCAGCGAACACTGAAGCTTTCTTT. It codes for CASSHIAANTEAFF.

This clonotype was seen at least ten times. The chain combines TRBV19 with TRBJ1-1; no clear D. This CDR3 spans 13 amino acids. V lost 2 bases and J 3 bases, leaving 7 bases between the germline ends. Germline loops: CDR1 LNHDA, CDR2 SQIVND (reference sequence). CDR3 region: CASSISRYTEAFF. As DNA, the CDR3 is TGTGCCAGTAGTATATCCAGATACACTGAAGCTTTCTTT.

In its sample, this clonotype was seen many times. The V call is TRBV12-3 or TRBV12-4, the J call TRBJ2-3; D may be TRBD1 or TRBD2 (5 bases each). Trimming removed 1 base from V and 0 bases from J, with 8 bases in between. The CDR3 length is 15 residues. The CDR3 DNA reads as TGTGCCAGCAGTTTAGTGGGGGATAGCACAGATACGCAGTATTTT. This gives the protein CASSLVGDSTDTQYF.

In this sample, this clonotype turned up a few times. The chain combines TRBV6-5 with TRBJ2-7, with TRBD2 matching over 14 bases. The CDR3 contains 22 residues. V gave up 0 bases and J gave up 2 bases; unmatched junction bases: 18. From germline, CDR1 is MNHEY and CDR2 SVGAGI. CDR3 sequence reads: CASSYSGLAGVVERKETYEQYF. The CDR3 coding sequence is TGTGCCAGCAGTTACTCGGGACTAGCGGGAGTTGTAGAAAGAAAAGAGACCTACGAGCAGTACTTC.

This clonotype was observed a handful of times. The chain couples TRBV3-1 to TRBJ1-1; unclear D gene. Trimming shortened V by 2 bases and J by 4 bases, and 11 bases separated the two germline ends. From germline, CDR1 is LGHDT and CDR2 YNNKEL (reference sequence). The CDR3 sequence is 14 residues long. The CDR3 nucleotides are TGTGCCAGCAGCCAATTTCTGGGGAGCACTGAAGCTTTCTTT. Its translation: CASSQFLGSTEAFF.

Ten or more counts support this clonotype. This chain uses TRBV6-1 with TRBJ1-1; D perhaps matches TRBD1 (6 bases). This CDR3 has 14 residues. The V gene lost 10 bases and the J gene lost 0 bases, with 15 bases spanning the gap. The germline V gene has CDR1 MNHNS and CDR2 SASEGT. The CDR3 region has the DNA TGTGCCACCCCACGGGACAACATGAACACTGAAGCTTTCTTT. Translated: CATPRDNMNTEAFF.

The table lists this clonotype with many counts. The chain is built from TRBV7-2 and TRBJ2-3; tentative D call: TRBD1 (5 bases). CDR3 length: 16 amino acids. The V and J ends lost 1 base and 2 bases respectively, with 13 bases between them. Germline CDR1 reads SGHTA; CDR2 reads FQGNSA. DNA for the CDR3: TGTGCCAGCAGCTTAGATGCAGGGTCACCCACAGATACGCAGTATTTT. Its protein is CASSLDAGSPTDTQYF.

This clonotype was recorded a few times. The gene calls are TRBV30 and TRBJ2-7; D unclear. Trimming took 4 bases from V and 2 from J, leaving 9 bases between them. CDR3 size: 12 residues. CDR1 is GTSNPN and CDR2 is SVGIG in the germline V gene (reference sequence). For the CDR3, the DNA is TGTGCCTGGACAGGCTCGCCCTACGAGCAGTACTTC. It specifies CAWTGSPYEQYF.

In nucleotides, the CDR3 is TGCGCCAGCAGTTTACCGGACAGGGGGCACGGCTACACCTTC. Translating it yields CASSLPDRGHGYTF. This chain links TRBV5-1 with TRBJ1-2; 11 nucleotides line up with TRBD1. Germline V gives CDR1 SGHRS, CDR2 YFSETQ. The CDR3 totals 14 residues. The junction had 8 bases not matched to a gene; V was cut back by 5 bases and J by 8 bases. Filled out from reference TRBV5-1 and TRBJ1-2, the complete variable domain reads KAGVTQTPRYLIKTRGQQVTLSCSPISGHRSVSWYQQTPGQGLQFLFEYFSETQRNKGNFPGRFSGRQFSNSRSEMNVSTLELGDSALYLCASSLPDRGHGYTFGSGTRLTVV.

This clonotype was seen repeatedly, ten times or more. V usage is TRBV25-1 and J usage is TRBJ2-3; TRBD2 aligns across 12 bases. The germline V gene encodes CDR1 MGHDK and CDR2 SYGVNS. Trimming removed 4 bases from V and 0 bases from J; junction bases left unmatched: 8. The CDR3 has 18 amino acids. The CDR3 reads CASSAYLGTSGSTDTQYF. CDR3 sequence (DNA): TGTGCCAGCAGTGCCTATCTCGGGACTAGCGGGAGCACAGATACGCAGTATTTT.

The rearrangement uses TRBV29-1 and TRBJ2-5; TRBD2 matches at 8 bases. The CDR3 length is 17 residues. V lost 1 base to trimming and J lost 4 bases; unmatched junction nucleotides: 14. Germline V gene sequence: CDR1 SQVTM, CDR2 ANQGSEA. The CDR3 DNA reads as TGCAGCGTTGAAGGCCCCCCTAAGCGGGAGTTCGGAGAGACCCAGTACTTC. This translates into CSVEGPPKREFGETQYF.

This clonotype was seen more than once but under ten times. The chain combines TRBV30 with TRBJ1-5; D ambiguous. V was shortened by 0 bases and J by 7 bases, with 13 bases between the two germline ends. CDR1 is GTSNPN, CDR2 SVGIG, per germline (reference sequence). The CDR3 covers 14 residues. For the CDR3, the DNA is TGTGCCTGGAGTGTACGTCGGGTGAGGCAGCCCCAGCATTTT. Amino acids: CAWSVRRVRQPQHF.

This clonotype has more than one count but fewer than ten. This sequence joins TRBV3-1 and TRBJ1-2, with D uncertain. V lost 0 bases and J lost 7, with 9 bases in between. The CDR3 loop spans 13 amino acids. CDR1 and CDR2 (germline): LGHDT, YNNKEL (reference sequence). CDR3 region: CASSQDPTTGYTF. CDR3 DNA: TGTGCCAGCAGCCAAGATCCGACAACTGGCTACACCTTC.

This clonotype came up many times. The gene calls are TRBV7-2 and TRBJ2-1, with 7 bases that match TRBD1. The J segment lost 0 bases and the V segment lost 5 bases, leaving 4 bases of the junction unmatched. The CDR3 has 15 amino acids. Germline CDR1 is SGHTA and CDR2 is FQGNSA. This CDR3 reads CASSPRTGSYNEQFF. In nucleotides, the CDR3 is TGTGCCAGCAGCCCCAGGACAGGCTCCTACAATGAGCAGTTCTTC.

This clonotype appeared a few times. This rearrangement joins TRBV6-1 to TRBJ2-1, with TRBD2 identical over 9 bases. This CDR3 has 20 residues. CDR1 is MNHNS and CDR2 is SASEGT in the germline V gene. The trim removed 6 bases at V and 3 bases at J, leaving 21 bases unmatched. CDR3 DNA: TGTGCCAGCAGGGACGTAGCCGGGACTAGCACCAGGAAAGACTACAATGAGCAGTTCTTC. Protein: CASRDVAGTSTRKDYNEQFF.

In this sample, this clonotype turned up many times. The rearrangement links TRBV24-1 to TRBJ2-1; 9 bases fit TRBD1. V trimming: 6 bases; J trimming: 4 bases; junction bases outside the gene matches: 6. CDR3 size: 15 residues. CDR1 is KGHDR, CDR2 SFDVKD, per germline. CDR3 protein: CATSPRDRVYNEQFF. The CDR3 coding sequence is TGTGCCACCAGTCCTAGGGACAGGGTTTACAATGAGCAGTTCTTC.

The V call is TRBV27, the J call TRBJ2-3; unclear D gene. Germline V gene sequence: CDR1 MNHEY, CDR2 SMNVEV (reference sequence). The CDR3 loop spans 15 amino acids. Trimming took off 3 bases at V and 0 bases at J, with 10 bases between the two ends. The CDR3 region has the DNA TGTGCCAGCAGTTTTGGGGTCCCTAGCACAGATACGCAGTATTTT. Translating it yields CASSFGVPSTDTQYF.